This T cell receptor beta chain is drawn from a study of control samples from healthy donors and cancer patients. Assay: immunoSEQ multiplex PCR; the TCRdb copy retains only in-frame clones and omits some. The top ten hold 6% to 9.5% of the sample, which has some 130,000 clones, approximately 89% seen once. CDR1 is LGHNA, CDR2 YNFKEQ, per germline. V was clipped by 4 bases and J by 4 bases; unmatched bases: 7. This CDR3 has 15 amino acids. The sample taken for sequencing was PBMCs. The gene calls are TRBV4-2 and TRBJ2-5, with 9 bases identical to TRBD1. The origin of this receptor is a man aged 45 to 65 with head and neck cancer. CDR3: CASSPTGGGRETQYF. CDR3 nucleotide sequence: TGTGCCAGCAGCCCTACAGGGGGCGGACGAGAGACCCAGTACTTC.